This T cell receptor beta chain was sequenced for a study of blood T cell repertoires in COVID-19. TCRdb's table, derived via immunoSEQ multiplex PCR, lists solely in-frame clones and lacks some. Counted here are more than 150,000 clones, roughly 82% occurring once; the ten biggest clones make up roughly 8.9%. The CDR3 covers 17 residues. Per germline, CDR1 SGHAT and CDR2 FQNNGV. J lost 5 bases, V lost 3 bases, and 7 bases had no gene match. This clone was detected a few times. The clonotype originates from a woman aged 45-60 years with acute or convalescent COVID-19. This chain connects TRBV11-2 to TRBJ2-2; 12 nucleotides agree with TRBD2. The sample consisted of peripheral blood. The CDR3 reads CASSFPSGGARTGELFF. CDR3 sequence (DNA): TGTGCCAGCAGCTTCCCTAGCGGGGGGGCCAGGACCGGGGAGCTGTTTTTT.